This note documents a single T cell receptor beta chain sequence. Its antigen is unknown. The sample comes from a study of cytomegalovirus exposure and HLA in healthy donors. Whole-study results and caveats: In a later analysis, approximately 15,000 TCR beta sequences were associated with HLA alleles at 0.05 false discovery rate. TCR beta V- and J-gene trimming was later associated with a missense DCLRE1C variant.

The PCR used 60 Vbeta and 13 Jbeta primers. Sequencing used immunoSEQ multiplex PCR; TCRdb keeps in-frame clones, though not all of them. The sample totals 50,000 or so clones. V lost 1 base, J lost 2 bases, and 7 bases lay in between. This CDR3 has 13 amino acids. The germline V gene encodes CDR1 SGDLS and CDR2 YYNGEE. The receptor was derived from a woman aged 55-69 years in good health and CMV-seropositive. What was sequenced was PBMCs. The rearrangement uses TRBV9 and TRBJ2-7; D not certain. CDR3 loop: CASSVSGAYEQYF. As DNA, the CDR3 is TGTGCCAGCAGCGTATCCGGAGCCTACGAGCAGTACTTC.